Listed here are 3 T cell receptor beta chains from one sample, sequenced in a study of T-cell reconstitution after alpha-beta-depleted transplantation in children. Unique molecular identifiers were used to barcode this TCRbeta library. MiXCR, run by TCRdb on the PCR reads, gives a single entry per CDR3 protein. The data contain 600,000 to 700,000 distinct CDR3 sequences, roughly 17% of them singletons. The source was PBMCs from the stem cell graft donor, collected from the stem cell graft. All receptors derive from a human donor who donated a stem cell graft to a child with acute myeloid leukemia.

This clonotype was seen more than once but under ten times. The chain has TRBV20-1 and TRBJ2-7; 7 nucleotides align to TRBD1. CDR3 length equals 15 residues. Trimming at V came to 6 bases and at J to 2 bases, leaving 13 bases not matched to a gene. In germline, CDR1 is DFQATT, CDR2 SNEGSKA (reference sequence). CDR3 region: CSARGTRGGAYEQYF. The CDR3 DNA reads as TGCAGTGCCAGGGGGACGCGAGGCGGCGCCTACGAGCAGTACTTC.

The chain is built from TRBV6-1 and TRBJ1-4; D might be TRBD1 (6 bases). From germline, CDR1 is MNHNS and CDR2 SASEGT. The CDR3 runs to 15 residues. The ends were cut back, 8 bases at V and 7 bases at J, with 20 bases in the middle. The CDR3 sequence is CASGGTSFTGEKLFF. In DNA form, the CDR3 reads TGTGCCAGCGGCGGGACATCTTTCACGGGTGAAAAACTGTTTTTT.

This clonotype was counted many times. The chain recombines TRBV5-5 with TRBJ1-5; tentative D call: TRBD1 (5 bases). The V gene lost 4 bases and the J gene lost 1 base, with 9 bases spanning the gap. The CDR3 loop spans 14 amino acids. Germline V CDR1 and CDR2: SGHKS, YYEKEE (reference sequence). CDR3 bases: TGTGCCAGCAGCGTGGGGGTAAGCAATCAGCCCCAGCATTTT. Translated: CASSVGVSNQPQHF.